The rows below give T cell receptor beta chains drawn from one sample of a study of T cell responses to AZD1222 COVID-19 vaccine. Sequenced by immunoSEQ multiplex PCR; TCRdb stores in-frame clones only, minus some. Of roughly 160,000 clones in the sample, about 91% were seen once. The sample here was peripheral blood, taken 28 days after the second AZD1222 dose. Every receptor here comes from an adult who received the AZD1222 COVID-19 vaccine. The CDR3 runs from the conserved cysteine through the conserved F or W. The D gene is left open where the match is weak. Some rows have no size entry. The others give once, few or many, or a class for an expanded clone.

abundance,d_gene,v_gene,j_gene,CDR3aa,CDR3nt
once,-,TRBV12-3/TRBV12-4,TRBJ1-1,CASRPGTEAFF,TGTGCCAGCAGGCCAGGGACTGAAGCTTTCTTT
-,-,TRBV6-5,TRBJ1-2,CASSYFGESHYGYTF,TGTGCCAGCAGTTACTTCGGAGAATCTCACTATGGCTACACCTTC
-,TRBD2,TRBV10-1,TRBJ2-1,CASSESWGLAGDDHSYNEQFF,TGCGCCAGCAGTGAGTCGTGGGGACTAGCGGGGGATGACCATTCTTACAATGAGCAGTTCTTC
-,TRBD1,TRBV5-6,TRBJ2-7,CASSSTQGLREQYF,TGTGCCAGCAGCTCCACACAGGGGCTGCGCGAGCAGTACTTC
-,-,TRBV5-8,TRBJ2-7,CASSLGPTYEQYF,TGTGCCAGCAGCTTAGGGCCGACCTACGAGCAGTACTTC
-,-,TRBV19,TRBJ1-2,CASSKEGAGYGYTF,TGTGCCAGCTCCAAGGAGGGAGCCGGCTATGGCTACACCTTC
-,TRBD1,TRBV6-6,TRBJ2-7,CASSYSGQGPSYEQYF,TGTGCCAGCAGTTATTCTGGACAGGGGCCCTCCTACGAGCAGTACTTC
-,TRBD1,TRBV6-5,TRBJ2-7,CASRVAGQGTYEQYF,TGTGCCAGCAGAGTCGCGGGACAGGGAACCTACGAGCAGTACTTC
once,-,TRBV5-8,TRBJ2-7,CASSLEGYEQYF,TGTGCCAGCAGCTTGGAAGGCTACGAGCAGTACTTC
-,-,TRBV5-1,TRBJ1-4,CASSLSFRQGATNEKLFF,TGCGCCAGCAGCTTGAGCTTTCGGCAGGGTGCAACTAATGAAAAACTGTTTTTT
-,TRBD1,TRBV30,TRBJ2-5,CAWSVRGQGPPGGETQYF,TGTGCCTGGAGTGTAAGGGGACAGGGGCCGCCGGGTGGAGAGACCCAGTACTTC
-,TRBD2,TRBV2,TRBJ2-2,CASSAAGSNTGELFF,TGTGCCAGCAGTGCAGCGGGGTCGAACACCGGGGAGCTGTTTTTT
-,TRBD1,TRBV19,TRBJ2-2,CATRNRGTNTGELFF,TGTGCCACCCGAAACAGGGGAACGAACACCGGGGAGCTGTTTTTT
-,-,TRBV2,TRBJ2-7,CASSVGRDSYEQYF,TGTGCCAGCAGTGTCGGCAGGGATTCCTACGAGCAGTACTTC
-,TRBD1,TRBV5-6,TRBJ2-5,CASSSPHRGHQETQYF,TGTGCCAGCAGCTCCCCACACAGGGGGCACCAAGAGACCCAGTACTTC
-,-,TRBV5-5,TRBJ1-1,CASSSWGGTEAFF,TGTGCCAGCAGTTCCTGGGGGGGCACTGAAGCTTTCTTT
-,-,TRBV15,TRBJ1-5,CATSRGERGGDSNQPQHF,TGTGCCACCAGCAGAGGAGAGCGGGGGGGGGATAGCAATCAGCCCCAGCATTTT
once,-,TRBV6-5,TRBJ2-5,CASRKLGLETQYF,TGTGCCAGCAGGAAATTGGGGTTGGAGACCCAGTACTTC
-,-,TRBV27,TRBJ1-1,CASRPQMWTEAFF,TGTGCCAGCAGGCCCCAGATGTGGACTGAAGCTTTCTTT
-,TRBD2,TRBV2,TRBJ2-3,CASGVAGGSTDTQYF,TGTGCCAGCGGGGTAGCGGGAGGGAGCACAGATACGCAGTATTTT
-,TRBD1,TRBV7-2,TRBJ2-1,CASARGTGSYNEQFF,TGTGCCAGCGCTAGGGGGACAGGTTCTTACAATGAGCAGTTCTTC
-,TRBD1,TRBV3-1/TRBV3-2,TRBJ1-2,CASSQNRGLGGYTF,TGTGCCAGCAGCCAGAACAGGGGGTTGGGTGGCTACACCTTC
-,TRBD1,TRBV29-1,TRBJ1-4,CSVGQGGEKLFF,TGCAGCGTTGGACAGGGCGGAGAAAAACTGTTTTTT
-,-,TRBV27,TRBJ2-2,CASSWRGTNTGELFF,TGTGCCAGCAGTTGGAGGGGTACGAACACCGGGGAGCTGTTTTTT
once,TRBD2,TRBV11-2,TRBJ2-5,CASSHPRTSGTEETQYF,TGTGCCAGCAGCCACCCGAGGACTAGCGGGACTGAAGAGACCCAGTACTTC
-,TRBD1,TRBV7-3,TRBJ2-6,CASSLEDRRFPSGANVLTF,TGTGCCAGCAGCCTTGAGGACAGGAGGTTCCCCTCTGGGGCCAACGTCCTGACTTTC
-,-,TRBV5-1,TRBJ1-1,CASSATGIGNTEAFF,TGCGCCAGCAGCGCAACTGGAATCGGGAACACTGAAGCTTTCTTT
-,-,TRBV9,TRBJ2-7,CASSVDVGSSYEQYF,TGTGCCAGCAGCGTAGACGTCGGGAGCTCCTACGAGCAGTACTTC
once,TRBD2,TRBV19,TRBJ2-1,CASSFGTSGRGLDEQFF,TGTGCCAGTAGTTTCGGCACTAGCGGGAGGGGATTGGATGAGCAGTTCTTC
-,TRBD2,TRBV5-1,TRBJ2-1,CASSSAGGINEQFF,TGCGCCAGCAGCTCAGCGGGAGGGATAAATGAGCAGTTCTTC